This T cell receptor beta chain was captured by sequencing in a study of T cell repertoires in cytomegalovirus infection. Germline V lookup: CDR1 SGHTA, CDR2 FQGTGA. V was cut by 6 bases and J by 5 bases, with 13 bases left in between. This CDR3 spans 13 amino acids. Whole-study findings and limits: Ex vivo responses were dominated by HLA-C-restricted CMV-specific TCR beta clonotypes.

This clonotype was seen ten or more times. Its antigen is undetermined. TCRdb independently ran MiXCR on the reads; one entry per CDR3 protein. Of over 450,000 distinct CDR3 sequences detected, approximately 10% appear once; the ten largest clones hold 9.5% to 13%. This receptor was obtained from a human donor in good health (CMV status not recorded). Some clones in this sample may be carry-over from other donors' samples. This chain connects TRBV7-3 to TRBJ2-5, with unresolved D. The sample was PBMCs. CDR3 coding DNA: TGTGCCAGCAGTCTTAACACCGGGGAGACCCAGTACTTC. Residues: CASSLNTGETQYF.